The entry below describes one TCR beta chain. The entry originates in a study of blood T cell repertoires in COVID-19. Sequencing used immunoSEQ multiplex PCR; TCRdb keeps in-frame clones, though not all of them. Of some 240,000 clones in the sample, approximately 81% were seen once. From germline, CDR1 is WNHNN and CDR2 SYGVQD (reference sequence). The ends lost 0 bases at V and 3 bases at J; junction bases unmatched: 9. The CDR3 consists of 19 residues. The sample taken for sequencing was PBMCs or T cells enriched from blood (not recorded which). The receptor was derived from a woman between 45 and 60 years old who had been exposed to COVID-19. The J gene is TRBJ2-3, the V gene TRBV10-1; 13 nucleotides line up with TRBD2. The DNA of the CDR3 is TGCGCCAGCAGTGAGTCGTCGTCGGGACTAGCGGGGAGAACAGATACGCAGTATTTT. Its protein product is CASSESSSGLAGRTDTQYF.